In this sample, the clone carrying this T cell receptor (beta chain) turned up once. Its antigen remains unidentified. 60 Vbeta and 13 Jbeta primers were used in PCR. TCRdb's copy holds only in-frame clones and misses some; the assay was immunoSEQ multiplex PCR. The sample has about 170,000 clones, approximately 84% seen once. The data are from a study of cytomegalovirus exposure and HLA in healthy donors. Study results and caveats: The authors judged a highly shared variant cluster likely a sequencing artifact.

The CDR3 sequence is 18 residues long. Germline-derived CDR1 and CDR2 are SGHDT and YYEEEE. The V gene end was trimmed by 5 bases and the J gene end by 1 base; junction bases not matched to a gene: 12. The origin of this receptor is a man aged 18 to 35 in good health and CMV-seropositive. This chain links TRBV5-6 with TRBJ2-6; 7 bases match TRBD2. The specimen sequenced was PBMCs. CDR3 DNA sequence: TGTGCCAGCAGAGTTCTAAGGGAGGGTAGTTCTGGGGCCAACGTCCTGACTTTC. Protein: CASRVLREGSSGANVLTF. Combining the CDR3 with reference TRBV5-6 and TRBJ2-6 gives the whole variable domain DAGVTQSPTHLIKTRGQQVTLRCSPKSGHDTVSWYQQALGQGPQFIFQYYEEEERQRGNFPDRFSGHQFPNYSSELNVNALLLGDSALYLCASRVLREGSSGANVLTFGAGSRLTVL.